This TCR beta chain stems from a study of shared clonotypes between healthy human individuals. Comments on this clone: Other nucleotide sequences in the sample specify the same CDR3.

Deep-level running was used for the assay. Original data processing: ImmunoSEQ only sent back junction sequences with no quality scores, so filtering was done differently. TCRdb keeps only in-frame clones here, not all; method: immunoSEQ multiplex PCR. V, J and clone size were drawn from that table, and D and trimming were deduced from the DNA. The sample lists roughly 2 million clones, around 95% occurring once. What was sequenced was naive CD4+ T cells sorted from blood. Subset reported: CD45RA+ positively selected. This TCR was recovered from a man between 18 and 29 years old in good health.

The CDR3 region is CASSQGLAGIYEQYF. Here the CDR3 DNA reads TGCGCCAGCAGCCAAGGGCTAGCGGGAATCTACGAGCAGTACTTC. The genes are TRBV4-1 and TRBJ2-7; 9 bases fit TRBD2. The CDR3 loop spans 15 amino acids. V was pared by 1 base and J by 3 bases, with 4 bases of the junction left unmatched. Germline CDR1 MGHRA, CDR2 YSYEKL.